The clone carrying this T cell receptor (beta chain) was seen more than once but under ten times. No antigen is known for it. V shed 4 bases and J 4 bases; nucleotides not matched to a gene: 16. Per germline, CDR1 LGHNA and CDR2 YSLEER. The CDR3 has 18 amino acids. This specimen belongs to a study of T-cell memory formation after mild COVID-19. MiXCR, run by TCRdb on the 5' RACE reads, gives a single entry per CDR3 protein. The table has approximately 210,000 distinct CDR3 sequences, approximately 20% seen once; the top ten hold approximately 2.4%. Findings of the study overall: Mostly located in CM and EM were contracting CD4+ clones, with contracting CD8+ clones located in EMRA.

This receptor was taken from an adult woman who had mild COVID-19 (a few samples of this study predate the infection). Cell type and time point are not known. The V call is TRBV4-3, the J call TRBJ2-1; 7 nucleotides agree with TRBD2. Sequencing used PBMCs or a T cell subset sorted from them (not recorded which). CDR3 region: CASSPGKGREKRYNEQFF. The DNA of the CDR3 is TGCGCCAGCAGCCCAGGAAAAGGGCGGGAGAAGCGATACAATGAGCAGTTCTTC.